This T cell receptor beta chain was sequenced during a study of T cell repertoires in cytomegalovirus infection. CDR1 and CDR2 from the germline V gene are MGHRA and YSYEKL. V lost 3 bases and J lost 5; bases outside the gene matches: 13. There are 18 residues in the CDR3. As concerns this clonotype: Its antigen remains unknown.

TCRdb independently ran MiXCR on the reads; one entry per CDR3 protein. The profile shows hundreds of thousands of distinct CDR3 sequences, roughly 31% of them singletons. This chain connects TRBV4-1 to TRBJ2-2; 9 bases match TRBD2. The receptor was derived from a human donor in good health (CMV status not recorded). Some clones in this sample may be carry-over from other donors' samples. The sequencing used cultured CD8+ T cells from PBMCs, collected from culture after CMV antigen stimulation. This CDR3 is CASSQAPRAGGLTGELFF. As DNA, the CDR3 is TGCGCCAGCAGCCAGGCCCCGAGAGCGGGGGGTTTGACCGGGGAGCTGTTTTTT.